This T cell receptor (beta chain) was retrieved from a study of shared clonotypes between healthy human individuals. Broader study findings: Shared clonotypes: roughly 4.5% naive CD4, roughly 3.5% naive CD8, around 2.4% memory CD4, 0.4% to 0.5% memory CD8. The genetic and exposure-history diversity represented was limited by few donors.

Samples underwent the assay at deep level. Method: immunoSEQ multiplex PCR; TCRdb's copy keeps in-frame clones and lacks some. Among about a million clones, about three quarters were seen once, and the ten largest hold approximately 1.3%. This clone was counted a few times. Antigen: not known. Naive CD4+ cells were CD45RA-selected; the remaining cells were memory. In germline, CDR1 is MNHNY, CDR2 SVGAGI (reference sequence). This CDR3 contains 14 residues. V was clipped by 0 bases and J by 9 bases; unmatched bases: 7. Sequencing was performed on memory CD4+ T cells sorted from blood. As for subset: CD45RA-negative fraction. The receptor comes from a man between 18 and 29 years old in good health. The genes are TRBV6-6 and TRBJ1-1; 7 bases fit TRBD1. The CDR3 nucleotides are TGTGCCAGCAGTTACTCACACGGGACAGAACAAGCTTTCTTT. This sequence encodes CASSYSHGTEQAFF.